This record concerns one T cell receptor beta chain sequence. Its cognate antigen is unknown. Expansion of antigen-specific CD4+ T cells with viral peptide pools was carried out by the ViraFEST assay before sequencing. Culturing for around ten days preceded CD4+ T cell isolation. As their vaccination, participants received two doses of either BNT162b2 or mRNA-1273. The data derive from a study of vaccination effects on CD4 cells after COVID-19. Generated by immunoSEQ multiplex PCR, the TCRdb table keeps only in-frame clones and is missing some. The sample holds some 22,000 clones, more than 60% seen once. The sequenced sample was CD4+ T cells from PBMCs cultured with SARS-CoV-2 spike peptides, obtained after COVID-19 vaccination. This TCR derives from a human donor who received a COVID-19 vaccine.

The CDR3, as DNA: TGTGCCAGCAGCTTGGTAGCACAAGCAACTAATGAAAAACTGTTTTTT. It encodes CASSLVAQATNEKLFF. The chain uses TRBV5-5 and TRBJ1-4; D call uncertain. Germline V gives CDR1 SGHKS, CDR2 YYEKEE (reference sequence). Trimming took off 0 bases at V and 0 bases at J, with 9 bases between the two ends. The CDR3 runs 16 residues. Looking up the rest from reference TRBV5-5 and TRBJ1-4 gives the full variable domain: DAGVTQSPTHLIKTRGQQVTLRCSPISGHKSVSWYQQVLGQGPQFIFQYYEKEERGRGNFPDRFSARQFPNYSSELNVNALLLGDSALYLCASSLVAQATNEKLFFGSGTQLSVL.